The TCR beta chain described here comes from a study of technical replicates of blood from a few donors. The CDR3 runs 15 residues. V lost 4 bases and J lost 4, with 18 bases in between. Germline CDR1 and CDR2: SGDLS and YYNGEE. Only in-frame clones appear in the TCRdb table, and some are missing; sequencing was by immunoSEQ multiplex PCR. The sample contains roughly 71,000 clones, roughly 94% of which appear only once. The source is a human donor in good health. The J gene is TRBJ2-7, the V gene TRBV9, with D possibly being TRBD1 (7 bases). The sequencing sample was made of T cells isolated from PBMCs. The CDR3 nucleotides read TGTGCCAGCAGCACCGGAGGGACAGTGACTTACGAGCAGTACTTC. Its protein product is CASSTGGTVTYEQYF.